Following are 7 T cell receptor beta chains from one sample sequenced in a study of molecular identifiers for immune sequencing clone quantification. TCRdb passed the PCR reads through MiXCR, listing each CDR3 protein once. The table shows approximately 550,000 distinct CDR3 sequences, with under 30% occurring only once. Sequencing was performed on naive CD8+ T cells from blood, with Jurkat cell RNA spiked in. Subset specified: FACS-sorted CD8+CD4-CCR7+CD45RA+ naive T cells. These receptors all stem from a human donor in good health. Some libraries in this study had Jurkat cell RNA spiked in.

Turning to this clonotype: A read error may produce the germline difference seen at one junction end. This chain connects TRBV6-2 or TRBV6-3 to TRBJ1-5, with 9 bases that match TRBD1. The germline V gene encodes CDR1 MNHEY and CDR2 SVGEGT. The CDR3 is 14 residues long. CDR3 loop: CATRTGGVNQPQQF. CDR3 coding DNA: TGTGCCACTAGAACAGGGGGCGTCAATCAGCCCCAGCAGTTT.

This clonotype was seen more than once but under ten times. The chain carries TRBV5-3 and TRBJ1-3; possible D gene TRBD1, 5 bases. TRBV5-3 is sorted into the ORF group, with uncertain function. The V end lost 8 bases, the J end lost 11 bases, and 17 bases lay between the germline ends. The CDR3 has 12 amino acids. CDR3 sequence reads: CASSGDEAPIYF. CDR3 bases: TGTGCCAGCAGCGGGGACGAAGCTCCCATATATTTT.

This clonotype was seen more than once but under ten times. The chain combines TRBV20-1 with TRBJ2-2; 9 bases map to TRBD2. Germline V gene lookup returns CDR1 DFQATT and CDR2 SNEGSKA (reference sequence). After removal of 6 bases from V and 1 base from J, the junction contained 9 bases not matched to a gene. This CDR3 comprises 16 residues. The CDR3 is CSAGGSGGRNTGELFF. CDR3 nucleotide sequence: TGCAGTGCCGGAGGCAGCGGGGGGCGGAACACCGGGGAGCTGTTTTTT.

This clonotype showed up just a few times. The V gene is TRBV4-2, the J gene TRBJ2-4; D may be TRBD2 (6 bases). Trimming took off 0 bases at V and 8 bases at J, with 17 bases between the two ends. The CDR3 contains 16 residues. CDR1 is LGHNA, CDR2 YNFKEQ, per germline. CDR3 loop: CASSQDYTERRDIQYF. The CDR3 DNA follows: TGTGCCAGCAGCCAAGATTATACAGAGAGGAGGGACATTCAGTACTTC.

The genes are TRBV30 and TRBJ2-7; D might be TRBD1 (5 bases). With 3 bases removed from V and 3 bases from J, the gap between germline ends came to 15 bases. Germline V gene lookup returns CDR1 GTSNPN and CDR2 SVGIG (reference sequence). The CDR3 covers 14 residues. The CDR3 sequence: CAWSELWGNYEQYF. In nucleotides, the CDR3 is TGTGCCTGGAGCGAACTATGGGGCAACTACGAGCAGTACTTC.

Note on this clonotype: This could be a read error, since a much larger clone is one nucleotide away. The V gene is TRBV27, the J gene TRBJ2-3, with 14 bases aligning to TRBD2. Per germline, CDR1 MNHEY and CDR2 SMNVEV (reference sequence). There are 15 residues in the CDR3. As DNA, the CDR3 is TGTGCCAGCAGAACGGGACTAGCGGGGGCAGATGCGCAGTATTTT. It is translated as CASRTGLAGADAQYF.

The chain carries TRBV28 and TRBJ1-4; no firm D call. There are 11 residues in the CDR3. Trimming left V 3 bases short and J 14 bases short, with 10 bases between. Germline CDR1 MDHEN, CDR2 SYDVKM. The CDR3 DNA is TGTGCCAGCAGTTTGGCGGGGAACCTGTTTTTT. Its translation: CASSLAGNLFF.